The clone carrying this T cell receptor beta chain was counted a single time. The junction had 6 bases not matched to a gene; V was cut back by 4 bases and J by 0 bases. The V gene's germline CDR1 is DFQATT and CDR2 SNEGSKA (reference sequence). CDR3 length: 14 residues. It was with a sample-barcoded 5' primer and a J-beta primer mix that a second PCR of roughly 7 to 12 cycles was run. TCRdb fed the 5' RACE reads into MiXCR, producing one record per CDR3 protein. The data contain roughly 1,800,000 distinct CDR3 sequences, roughly 49% of them singletons. This specimen comes from a study of blood T cells in healthy people across ages.

The chain has TRBV20-1 and TRBJ2-7; 7 positions agree with TRBD1. Sequenced material: blood. The TCR comes from a woman aged 40-49 years in good health. The CDR3 loop is CSANNRDSSYEQYF. Here the CDR3 DNA reads TGCAGTGCTAACAATCGGGACAGCTCCTACGAGCAGTACTTC.